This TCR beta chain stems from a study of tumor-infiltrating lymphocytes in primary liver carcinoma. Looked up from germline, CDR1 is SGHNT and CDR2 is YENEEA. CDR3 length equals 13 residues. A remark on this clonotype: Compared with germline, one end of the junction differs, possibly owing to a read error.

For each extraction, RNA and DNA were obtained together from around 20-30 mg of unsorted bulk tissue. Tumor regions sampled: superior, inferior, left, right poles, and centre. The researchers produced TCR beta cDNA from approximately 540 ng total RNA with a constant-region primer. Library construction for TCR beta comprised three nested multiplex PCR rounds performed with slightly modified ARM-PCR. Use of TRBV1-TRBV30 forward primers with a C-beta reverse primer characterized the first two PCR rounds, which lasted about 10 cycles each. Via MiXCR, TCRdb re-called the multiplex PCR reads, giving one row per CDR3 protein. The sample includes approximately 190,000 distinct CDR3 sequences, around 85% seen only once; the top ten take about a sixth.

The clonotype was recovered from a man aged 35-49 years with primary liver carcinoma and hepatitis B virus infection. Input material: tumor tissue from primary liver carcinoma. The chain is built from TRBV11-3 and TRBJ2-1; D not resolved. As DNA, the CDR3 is TGTGCCAGCAGCTTAGATAGCTGTAATAAGCAATTCTTC. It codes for CASSLDSCNKQFF.